This TCR beta chain came from a study of blood T cell repertoires in COVID-19. The wider study: Samples taken during acute and convalescent COVID-19 were collected in the United States, Italy and Spain. From T cells, B-cell-depleted T cells, or PBMCs came the material, which was cDNA or gDNA.

The CDR3 runs to 20 residues. J was trimmed by 2 bases and V by 3 bases; bases with no gene match: 10. Germline V gene sequence: CDR1 LGHNA, CDR2 YSLEER. Authors' analysis steps: Reference gene primer amplification gave estimated nucleated cell counts. The repertoire was sequenced with immunoSEQ multiplex PCR; TCRdb's copy has only in-frame clones and lacks some. The D gene and trimming were derived from the DNA, and the V and J assignments and clone size from that table. The profile shows 150,000 to 200,000 clones, approximately 87% of them singletons. The clonotype was recovered from a man younger than 35 with active or convalescent COVID-19. The sample comprised peripheral blood. The chain joins TRBV4-3 to TRBJ2-6; 13 bases map to TRBD2. The CDR3 DNA reads TGCGCCAGCAGCCAGATACTAGCGGGAGGGTCGTCCGCTGGGGCCAACGTCCTGACTTTC. Translation: CASSQILAGGSSAGANVLTF.